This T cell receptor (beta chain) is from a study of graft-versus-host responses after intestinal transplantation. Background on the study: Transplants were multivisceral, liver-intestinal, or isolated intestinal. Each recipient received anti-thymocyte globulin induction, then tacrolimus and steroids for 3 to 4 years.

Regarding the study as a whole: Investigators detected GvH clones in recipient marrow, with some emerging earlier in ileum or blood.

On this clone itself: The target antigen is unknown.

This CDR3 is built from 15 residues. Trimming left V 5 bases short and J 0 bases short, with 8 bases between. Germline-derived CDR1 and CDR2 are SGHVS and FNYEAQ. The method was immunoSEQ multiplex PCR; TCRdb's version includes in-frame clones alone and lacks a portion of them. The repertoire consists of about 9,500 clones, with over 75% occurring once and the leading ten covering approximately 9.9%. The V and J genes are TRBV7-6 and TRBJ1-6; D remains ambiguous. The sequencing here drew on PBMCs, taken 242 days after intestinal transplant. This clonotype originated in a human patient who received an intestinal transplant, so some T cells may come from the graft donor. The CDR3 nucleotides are TGTGCCAGCAGCGCTCGGTTCTCCTATAATTCACCCCTCCACTTT. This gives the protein CASSARFSYNSPLHF.